The rows below give T cell receptor beta chains drawn from one sample of a study of shared clonotypes between healthy human individuals. TCRdb keeps only in-frame clones here, not all; method: immunoSEQ multiplex PCR. The profile shows about 2.3 million clones, approximately 93% of them singletons. The sequenced sample was naive CD4+ T cells from PBMCs. The receptor source for this set is a man in his late teens or twenties in good health. Some clones in this sample may be carry-over from other donors' samples. CDR3s include the opening cysteine and the closing phenylalanine or tryptophan. The order of the fields is D gene, J gene, V gene, CDR3 protein. D genes are given only for firm matches.

>-|TRBJ1-3|TRBV30
CACQFPDSGNTIYF
>-|TRBJ2-4|TRBV13
CASSFRVTSGSVNIQYF
>-|TRBJ2-1|TRBV20-1
CSAKLAEQFF
>TRBD1|TRBJ1-2|TRBV7-2
CASSPGGDFGYTF
>-|TRBJ1-3|TRBV28
CASWEGGSSSGNTIYF
>-|TRBJ2-7|TRBV21-1
CASSKAPGTSGTTYEQYF
>-|TRBJ2-1|TRBV21-1
CASGSNEQFF
>TRBD2|TRBJ2-2|TRBV11-2
CASSLLAVGNTGELFF
>-|TRBJ2-4|TRBV27
CASRMINIQYF
>TRBD2|TRBJ2-1|TRBV19
CASSIASGSSSYNEQFF
>TRBD2|TRBJ2-5|TRBV5-6
CASSFGTTQETQYF
>-|TRBJ2-1|TRBV10-3
CAISEVRGGQFF
>-|TRBJ2-1|TRBV5-8
CASSERATQGRGQFF
>TRBD1|TRBJ2-4|TRBV7-2
CASSPGQSRNIQYF